The 13 T cell receptor beta chains in this list originate from one sample, sequenced in a study of blood T cell repertoires in COVID-19. Sequencing was performed with immunoSEQ multiplex PCR; in TCRdb, only in-frame clones are kept and a portion is missing. This sample has 350,000 to 450,000 clones, with roughly four fifths found just once. Sequenced: PBMCs or T cells enriched from blood (not recorded which). These receptors all come from a woman in her forties or fifties who had recovered from COVID-19.

This clone was seen once. J is TRBJ2-4 and V is TRBV19, with 12 bases fitting TRBD1. V dropped 3 bases and J dropped 0; count of bases not matched to a gene: 6. The germline CDR1 and CDR2 sequences are LNHDA and SQIVND (reference sequence). CDR3 size: 18 residues. The CDR3: CASSIGTGGELAKNIQYF. For the CDR3, the DNA is TGTGCCAGTAGTATCGGGACAGGGGGCGAATTAGCCAAAAACATTCAGTACTTC.

The chain has TRBV27 and TRBJ1-2; D is ambiguous. The CDR3 has 18 residues. The V gene's germline CDR1 is MNHEY and CDR2 SMNVEV (reference sequence). Trimming stripped 7 bases from V and 4 bases from J, with 28 bases between. The CDR3 is CASKGRGAGPPASYGYTF. CDR3 sequence (DNA): TGTGCCAGCAAAGGGAGAGGCGCTGGCCCCCCCGCAAGCTATGGCTACACCTTC.

The chain links TRBV27 to TRBJ2-5; 16 bases are shared with TRBD2. Germline CDR1 and CDR2: MNHEY and SMNVEV (reference sequence). CDR3 length: 18 residues. The V segment lost 6 bases and the J segment 3 bases; nucleotides outside the gene matches: 10. The CDR3: CASRNFPGTSGREETQYF. In DNA form, the CDR3 reads TGTGCCAGCAGGAACTTCCCCGGGACTAGCGGGAGGGAAGAGACCCAGTACTTC.

The chain employs TRBV7-8 and TRBJ1-2; TRBD1 aligns across 7 bases. This CDR3 is 16 amino acids long. Germline assignment: CDR1 SGHVS and CDR2 FQNEAQ. V shed 5 bases, J shed 0 bases, and the junction held 9 bases outside the gene matches. CDR3 DNA sequence: TGTGCCAGCAGCCCCCAGGGGGGAACCCCTAACTATGGCTACACCTTC. It yields the protein CASSPQGGTPNYGYTF.

V and J are TRBV9 and TRBJ2-5; TRBD2 is a possible D gene (5 bases). This CDR3 spans 16 amino acids. The germline CDR1 and CDR2 sequences are SGDLS and YYNGEE. V shed 4 bases and J shed 5 bases, with 21 bases lying between them. The CDR3 is CASSPPPAGSWETQYF. The CDR3 DNA is TGTGCCAGCAGCCCACCTCCGGCGGGTAGTTGGGAGACCCAGTACTTC.

In this sample, this clone turned up many times. The V call is TRBV7-6, the J call TRBJ1-1, with TRBD1 as a possible D gene (5 bases). Germline loops: CDR1 SGHVS, CDR2 FNYEAQ. This CDR3 is 13 amino acids long. The germline V and J ends were trimmed by 7 bases and 4 bases, with 13 bases remaining between them. The chain's CDR3 is CASIDRGSTEAFF. DNA for the CDR3: TGTGCCAGCATTGACCGGGGGTCCACTGAAGCTTTCTTT.

This clone was observed a single time. The rearrangement links TRBV5-4 to TRBJ2-1; 8 bases agree with TRBD1. The CDR3 extends over 15 amino acids. Germline-derived CDR1 and CDR2 are SGHNT and YYREEE (reference sequence). V shed 4 bases and J 8 bases; nucleotides not matched to a gene: 11. CDR3 sequence (DNA): TGTGCCAGCAGCCATCGGGCTGGACAGGGATATGAGCAGTTCTTC. Translating gives CASSHRAGQGYEQFF.

The chain employs TRBV28 and TRBJ1-2; a weak D match, TRBD1 (5 bases). Per the germline V gene, CDR1 is MDHEN and CDR2 is SYDVKM. This CDR3 is 14 amino acids long. V was clipped by 3 bases and J by 4 bases, with 12 bases between them. This chain's CDR3 is CASSLGQASYGYTF. CDR3 sequence (DNA): TGTGCCAGCAGTTTGGGGCAGGCCTCCTATGGCTACACCTTC.

This chain's CDR3 is CAWSTTGGTDTQYF. The CDR3 DNA reads as TGTGCCTGGAGTACTACAGGGGGCACAGATACGCAGTATTTT. This chain links TRBV30 with TRBJ2-3; TRBD1 matches at 7 bases. Germline CDR1 is GTSNPN and CDR2 is SVGIG (reference sequence). V shed 2 bases, J shed 1 base, and the junction held 3 bases outside the gene matches. The CDR3 is 14 amino acids.

The rearrangement uses TRBV6-5 and TRBJ1-4; no definite D call. The length of the CDR3 is 15 residues. V was trimmed by 0 bases and J by 8 bases, leaving 13 bases between them. Germline loops: CDR1 MNHEY, CDR2 SVGAGI. CDR3: CASSYSVPETEKLFF. CDR3 nucleotides: TGTGCCAGCAGTTACTCCGTACCGGAGACCGAAAAACTGTTTTTT.

The rearrangement joins TRBV19 to TRBJ2-3, with 8 bases lining up with TRBD2. Germline V gives CDR1 LNHDA, CDR2 SQIVND (reference sequence). V gave up 8 bases and J gave up 5 bases; unmatched junction bases: 12. The CDR3 spans 15 residues. The CDR3 sequence: CASLDGGAGGDTQYF. CDR3 bases: TGTGCCAGTTTAGACGGGGGGGCCGGTGGAGATACGCAGTATTTT.

The chain links TRBV5-1 to TRBJ2-7; D gene ambiguous. CDR3 length: 14 amino acids. Germline lookup yields CDR1 SGHRS and CDR2 YFSETQ. The ends were cut back, 4 bases at V and 0 bases at J, with 11 bases in the middle. The CDR3 reads CASSDQWSSYEQYF. The CDR3 DNA reads as TGCGCCAGCAGCGACCAGTGGAGCTCCTACGAGCAGTACTTC.

The chain couples TRBV4-2 to TRBJ2-3; D gene ambiguous. This CDR3 is 13 amino acids long. V dropped 5 bases and J dropped 3 bases, with 9 bases sitting between them. Germline CDR1 reads LGHNA; CDR2 reads YNFKEQ. The CDR3 sequence is CASSDGHTDTQYF. The CDR3 DNA sequence: TGTGCCAGCAGCGATGGGCATACAGATACGCAGTATTTT.